This is a list of T cell receptor beta chains from one sample in a study of shared clonotypes between healthy human individuals. This table comes from immunoSEQ multiplex PCR, and its TCRdb copy is limited to in-frame clones, with some not included. The sample yields a few million clones, 85% to 95% seen once. The sequenced sample was naive CD8+ T cells from PBMCs. The source of these receptors is a man younger than 35 in good health. Some clones in this sample may be carry-over from other donors' samples. Both conserved end residues are part of each CDR3. A D gene is named only where the DNA matches it firmly. Clone size is given for some rows only: seen once, a few or many times, or a class if the clone is expanded.

D: TRBD1; V: TRBV27; J: TRBJ2-1; size: -; DNA: TGTGCCAGCACAATCGACAGGGGCTCCTACAATGAGCAGTTCTTC; CDR3: CASTIDRGSYNEQFF
D: -; V: TRBV11-2; J: TRBJ1-2; size: -; DNA: TGTGCCAGCAGCTTTATCCCCGAAGGCTACACCTTC; CDR3: CASSFIPEGYTF
D: TRBD2; V: TRBV5-1; J: TRBJ2-7; size: -; DNA: TGCGCCAGCAGCGGCGGGGGTACGTCCTTGAGCTCCTACGAGCAGTACTTC; CDR3: CASSGGGTSLSSYEQYF
D: -; V: TRBV7-9; J: TRBJ2-6; size: -; DNA: TGTGCCAGCAGCTTTCCGTCAAGGGGTGGGGAAGGGGCCAACGTCCTGACTTTC; CDR3: CASSFPSRGGEGANVLTF
D: TRBD2; V: TRBV7-7; J: TRBJ2-2; size: -; DNA: TGTGCCAGCAGCCCAAACTACCGGGCCCCCTGGGAGGGCGGGGAGCTGTTTTTT; CDR3: CASSPNYRAPWEGGELFF
D: -; V: TRBV25-1; J: TRBJ2-7; size: few; DNA: TGTGCCAGCAGTGTGGGTTACGAGCAGTACTTC; CDR3: CASSVGYEQYF
D: -; V: TRBV4-1; J: TRBJ2-7; size: -; DNA: TGCGCCAGCAGCCAGAACACAGGGGGGGCGGTCGAGCAGTACTTC; CDR3: CASSQNTGGAVEQYF
D: -; V: TRBV7-9; J: TRBJ2-1; size: -; DNA: TGTGCCAGCAGCCCCCGGTCGGGGACTGCTGAGCAGTTCTTC; CDR3: CASSPRSGTAEQFF
D: TRBD2; V: TRBV7-8; J: TRBJ2-7; size: -; DNA: TGTGCCAGCAGCTTCGCTAGCGGGAGCTCCTACGAGCAGTACTTC; CDR3: CASSFASGSSYEQYF
D: -; V: TRBV7-8; J: TRBJ1-2; size: -; DNA: TGTGCCAGCTCGGAGGGACAATCAAACCTCGGGGGCTACACCTTC; CDR3: CASSEGQSNLGGYTF
D: -; V: TRBV7-9; J: TRBJ2-3; size: -; DNA: TGTGCCAGCAGCTTACCCAGCGGAACTAACACAGATACGCAGTATTTT; CDR3: CASSLPSGTNTDTQYF
D: -; V: TRBV11-2; J: TRBJ1-2; size: -; DNA: TGTGCCAGCAGTCGCGCCGGGACTAACTATGGCTACACCTTC; CDR3: CASSRAGTNYGYTF
D: -; V: TRBV5-4; J: TRBJ1-4; size: -; DNA: TGTGCCAGCAGCTGGAAGGGGAAGGGTGAAAAACTGTTTTTT; CDR3: CASSWKGKGEKLFF
D: TRBD1; V: TRBV18; J: TRBJ2-2; size: -; DNA: TGTGCCAGCTCAGCGGACAGGGGGCACGGCACCGGGGAGCTGTTTTTT; CDR3: CASSADRGHGTGELFF
D: -; V: TRBV11-2; J: TRBJ1-1; size: -; DNA: TGTGCCAGCAGCTATCAGACAGGCCTCACTGAAGCTTTCTTT; CDR3: CASSYQTGLTEAFF
D: TRBD2; V: TRBV2; J: TRBJ2-1; size: -; DNA: TGTGCCAGCAGTGAATTAGCGGGAGTAATCGGAAATGAGCAGTTCTTC; CDR3: CASSELAGVIGNEQFF
D: TRBD2; V: TRBV2; J: TRBJ2-1; size: -; DNA: TGTGCCAGCAGAACAACAAGAAGCGGGAGCATAAATGAGCAGTTCTTC; CDR3: CASRTTRSGSINEQFF
D: -; V: TRBV4-1; J: TRBJ1-1; size: few; DNA: TGCGCCAGCAGCCAAGGGACGGGCTTGAACACTGAAGCTTTCTTT; CDR3: CASSQGTGLNTEAFF
D: -; V: TRBV7-8; J: TRBJ2-1; size: few; DNA: TGTGCCAGCAGCCACTTTTTAATTGGGACCGTTAACAATGAGCAGTTCTTC; CDR3: CASSHFLIGTVNNEQFF
D: -; V: TRBV4-3; J: TRBJ2-7; size: -; DNA: TGCGCCAGCAGCCAAGCTCTGGGGGAGAACTACGAGCAGTACTTC; CDR3: CASSQALGENYEQYF
D: -; V: TRBV9; J: TRBJ2-5; size: -; DNA: TGTGCCAGCAGCCCCGGGAAGGCGGGGCTAGAGACCCAGTACTTC; CDR3: CASSPGKAGLETQYF
D: -; V: TRBV29-1; J: TRBJ2-1; size: -; DNA: TGCAGCGTTGTCCCCAGCGCAGACAATGAGCAGTTCTTC; CDR3: CSVVPSADNEQFF
D: -; V: TRBV27; J: TRBJ2-7; size: -; DNA: TGTGCCAGCAGTTTATACGGCGAGCAGTACTTC; CDR3: CASSLYGEQYF
D: -; V: TRBV27; J: TRBJ2-2; size: -; DNA: TGTGCCAGCAGCAGGGAGGATGTTTACACCGGGGAGCTGTTTTTT; CDR3: CASSREDVYTGELFF
D: TRBD1; V: TRBV7-7; J: TRBJ2-7; size: -; DNA: TGTGCCAGCAGCCCTGGGACAGGGGGCATCGGAAACGAGCAGTACTTC; CDR3: CASSPGTGGIGNEQYF
D: TRBD2; V: TRBV27; J: TRBJ2-3; size: -; DNA: TGTGCCAGCGGGGCAGGGGGGTTAGCGGGAGGGCTGGCAGATACGCAGTATTTT; CDR3: CASGAGGLAGGLADTQYF
D: -; V: TRBV5-1; J: TRBJ2-7; size: -; DNA: TGCGCCAGCAGACCCTCCGAAGCCTACGAGCAGTACTTC; CDR3: CASRPSEAYEQYF
D: -; V: TRBV30; J: TRBJ2-3; size: -; DNA: TGTGCCTGGAGACAGGAGGGAATGGGGTTGCTAGATACGCAGTATTTT; CDR3: CAWRQEGMGLLDTQYF
D: -; V: TRBV6-5; J: TRBJ2-2; size: -; DNA: -; CDR3: CASSSPGLRAGELFF
D: -; V: TRBV6-6; J: TRBJ2-7; size: -; DNA: TGTGCCAGCAGTTACTCGACAGGCCGGGGGGAGCAGTACTTC; CDR3: CASSYSTGRGEQYF
D: -; V: TRBV6-5; J: TRBJ2-7; size: -; DNA: TGTGCCAGCAGTTACTCGACTAGGGCGCTTCGGAACGAGCAGTACTTC; CDR3: CASSYSTRALRNEQYF
D: -; V: TRBV28; J: TRBJ2-4; size: few; DNA: TGTGCCAGCAGTTTCTGGTCACAGGGCCGAAGCAAAAACATTCAGTACTTC; CDR3: CASSFWSQGRSKNIQYF
D: -; V: TRBV28; J: TRBJ2-3; size: -; DNA: TGTGCCAGCAGCGGTATCGAATCCGCTTCAGATACGCAGTATTTT; CDR3: CASSGIESASDTQYF
D: -; V: TRBV14; J: TRBJ2-1; size: -; DNA: TGTGCCAGCAGCCAAGAGGGGACAACCTACAATGAGCAGTTCTTC; CDR3: CASSQEGTTYNEQFF
D: -; V: TRBV7-9; J: TRBJ2-2; size: -; DNA: TGTGCCAGCAGCCCCGCAGCGGGACACGGGGAGCTGTTTTTT; CDR3: CASSPAAGHGELFF
D: TRBD1; V: TRBV15; J: TRBJ1-3; size: -; DNA: TGTGCCACCAGCAGAGATCAGGACAGGGTAAACACCATATATTTT; CDR3: CATSRDQDRVNTIYF
D: -; V: TRBV9; J: TRBJ2-2; size: -; DNA: TGTGCCAGCAGCGCCCACGGGGGTTCCACCGGGGAGCTGTTTTTT; CDR3: CASSAHGGSTGELFF
D: TRBD2; V: TRBV9; J: TRBJ2-2; size: -; DNA: TGTGCCAGCAGCGTAGCTGTAGCGGGTTTTAACACCGGGGAGCTGTTTTTT; CDR3: CASSVAVAGFNTGELFF
D: -; V: TRBV4-1; J: TRBJ2-5; size: -; DNA: TGCGCCAGCCCGCGGATGGGGGTCTATCCAGGAGAGACCCAGTACTTC; CDR3: CASPRMGVYPGETQYF
D: -; V: TRBV10-3; J: TRBJ2-1; size: once; DNA: TGTGCCATCAGTGGACAGGGAGGGAATGAGCAGTTCTTC; CDR3: CAISGQGGNEQFF
D: -; V: TRBV2; J: TRBJ2-1; size: -; DNA: TGTGCCAGAACCTTCGGAAGCTCCTACAATGAGCAGTTCTTC; CDR3: CARTFGSSYNEQFF
D: TRBD2; V: TRBV7-9; J: TRBJ2-6; size: -; DNA: TGTGCCAGCAGGGGAGGGATCTCTGGGGCCAACGTCCTGACTTTC; CDR3: CASRGGISGANVLTF
D: TRBD2; V: TRBV10-1; J: TRBJ2-7; size: -; DNA: TGCGCCAGCAGTCCTCGACTAGCGGAAAGCTCCTACGAGCAGTACTTC; CDR3: CASSPRLAESSYEQYF
D: -; V: TRBV5-6; J: TRBJ1-5; size: -; DNA: TGTGCCAGCAGCGCCGGGCATAGCAATCAGCCCCAGCATTTT; CDR3: CASSAGHSNQPQHF
D: -; V: TRBV11-2; J: TRBJ2-3; size: -; DNA: TGTGCCAGCAGCTTAGTTACGGTAGATACGCAGTATTTT; CDR3: CASSLVTVDTQYF
D: -; V: TRBV9; J: TRBJ2-3; size: -; DNA: TGTGCCAGCAACCTCGGCCCTGGGACGTGGGATACGCAGTATTTT; CDR3: CASNLGPGTWDTQYF
D: TRBD2; V: TRBV4-1; J: TRBJ2-3; size: -; DNA: TGCGCCAGCAGCCAGCTTACGGAGACTAGCGCCATCAAAAGGGAGCAGTATTTT; CDR3: CASSQLTETSAIKREQYF
D: -; V: TRBV6-1; J: TRBJ1-1; size: -; DNA: TGTGCCAGCAGTGAAATTCGGCCAGATTGGGCTTTCTTT; CDR3: CASSEIRPDWAFF
D: -; V: TRBV28; J: TRBJ1-5; size: few; DNA: TGTGCCAGCCGACATGGGGGACCCCAGCATTTT; CDR3: CASRHGGPQHF
D: TRBD2; V: TRBV5-1; J: TRBJ2-3; size: -; DNA: TGCGCCAGCAGCCGGACTAGCGGGAGGGCCGGCGTTGGCCCAGATACGCAGTATTTT; CDR3: CASSRTSGRAGVGPDTQYF
D: TRBD1; V: TRBV28; J: TRBJ1-2; size: -; DNA: TGTGCCAGCAGCCCCGTCGACAGGGCTCCCTATGGCTACACCTTC; CDR3: CASSPVDRAPYGYTF
D: -; V: TRBV4-1; J: TRBJ1-6; size: -; DNA: TGCGCCAGCAGCCAAGATCTTTTGGTACGACAGACGACACCCCTCCACTTT; CDR3: CASSQDLLVRQTTPLHF
D: -; V: TRBV29-1; J: TRBJ1-2; size: -; DNA: TGCAGCGTTGAAGTCGCAGGGGCGAGTGGCTACACCTTC; CDR3: CSVEVAGASGYTF
D: TRBD2; V: TRBV5-4; J: TRBJ2-1; size: once; DNA: TGTGCCAGCATCCCAGACCCTCGGTCTAGCGGGGGGAACAATGAGCAGTTCTTC; CDR3: CASIPDPRSSGGNNEQFF
D: -; V: TRBV9; J: TRBJ2-4; size: -; DNA: TGTGCCAGCAGCGGCGGGGGCACACAAAACATTCAGTACTTC; CDR3: CASSGGGTQNIQYF
D: TRBD2; V: TRBV9; J: TRBJ2-7; size: -; DNA: TGTGCCAGCAGCCCTCCCATCGGCGGGAGGTCCTATGAGCAGTACTTC; CDR3: CASSPPIGGRSYEQYF
D: TRBD1; V: TRBV9; J: TRBJ2-3; size: -; DNA: TGTGCCAGCGGTCCGCGGGACAGGGGGCGAGATACGCAGTATTTT; CDR3: CASGPRDRGRDTQYF